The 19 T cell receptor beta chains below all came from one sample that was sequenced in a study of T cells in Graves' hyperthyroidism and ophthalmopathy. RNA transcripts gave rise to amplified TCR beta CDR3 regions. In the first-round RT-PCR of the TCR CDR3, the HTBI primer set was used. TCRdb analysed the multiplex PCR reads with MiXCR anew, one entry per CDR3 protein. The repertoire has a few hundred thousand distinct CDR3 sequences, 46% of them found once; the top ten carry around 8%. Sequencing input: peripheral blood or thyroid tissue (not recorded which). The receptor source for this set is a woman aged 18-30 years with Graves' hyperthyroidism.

The DNA for the CDR3 is TGCAGCGTGGGGGAGGGTATGAACACTGAAGCTTTCTTT. Translation: CSVGEGMNTEAFF. V gene TRBV29-1 combines with J gene TRBJ1-1; D perhaps matches TRBD1 (5 bases). This CDR3 region has 13 residues. With 6 bases removed from V and 0 bases from J, the gap between germline ends came to 11 bases. The germline gives CDR1 SQVTM, CDR2 ANQGSEA.

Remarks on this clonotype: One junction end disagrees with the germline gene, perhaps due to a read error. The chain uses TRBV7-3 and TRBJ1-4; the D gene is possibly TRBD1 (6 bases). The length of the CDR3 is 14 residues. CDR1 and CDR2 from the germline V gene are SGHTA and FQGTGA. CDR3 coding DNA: TGTGCCAGCAGTCAGGGGAATCCGGCTGAAAAACTGCTTTTT. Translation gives CASSQGNPAEKLLF.

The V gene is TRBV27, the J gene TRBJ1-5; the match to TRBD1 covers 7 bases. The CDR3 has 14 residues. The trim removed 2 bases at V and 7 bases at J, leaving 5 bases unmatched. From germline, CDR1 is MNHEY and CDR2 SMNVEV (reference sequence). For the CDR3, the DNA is TGTGCCAGCAGTTTAAGGGGGCTGACGCAGCCCCAGCATTTT. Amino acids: CASSLRGLTQPQHF.

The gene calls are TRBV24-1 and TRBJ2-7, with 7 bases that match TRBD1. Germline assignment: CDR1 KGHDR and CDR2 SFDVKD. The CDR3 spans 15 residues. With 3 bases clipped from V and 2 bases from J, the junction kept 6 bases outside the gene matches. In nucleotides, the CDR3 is TGTGCCACCAGTGATCCCCGGGACAGCCCCTACGAGCAGTACTTC. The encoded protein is CATSDPRDSPYEQYF.

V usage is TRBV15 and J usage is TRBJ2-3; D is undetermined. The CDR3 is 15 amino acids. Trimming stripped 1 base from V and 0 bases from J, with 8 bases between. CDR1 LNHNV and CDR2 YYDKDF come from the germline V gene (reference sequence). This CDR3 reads CATSRVDPSTDTQYF. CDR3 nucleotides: TGTGCCACCAGCAGAGTAGATCCTAGCACAGATACGCAGTATTTT.

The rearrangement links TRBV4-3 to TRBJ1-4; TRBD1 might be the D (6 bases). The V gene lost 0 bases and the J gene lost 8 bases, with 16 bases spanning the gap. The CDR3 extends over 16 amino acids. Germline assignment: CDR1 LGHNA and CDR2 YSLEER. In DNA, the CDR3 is TGCGCCAGCAGCCAAGATCGGAGGGCGGGGGCCGAAAAACTGTTTTTT. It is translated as CASSQDRRAGAEKLFF.

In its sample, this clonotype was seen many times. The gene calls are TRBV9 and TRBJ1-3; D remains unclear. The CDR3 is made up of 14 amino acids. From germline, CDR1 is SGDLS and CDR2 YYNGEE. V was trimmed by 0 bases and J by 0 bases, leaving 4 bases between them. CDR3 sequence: CASSVGHSGNTIYF. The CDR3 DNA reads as TGTGCCAGCAGCGTAGGACACTCTGGAAACACCATATATTTT.

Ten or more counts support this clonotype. CDR3 DNA: TGTGCCAGCAGGGCCGGGTCCTCCTACGAGCAGTACTTC. This encodes CASRAGSSYEQYF. This chain connects TRBV7-2 to TRBJ2-7; D uncertain. This CDR3 contains 13 residues. Trimming left V 6 bases short and J 0 bases short, with 9 bases between. Germline CDR1 is SGHTA and CDR2 is FQGNSA.

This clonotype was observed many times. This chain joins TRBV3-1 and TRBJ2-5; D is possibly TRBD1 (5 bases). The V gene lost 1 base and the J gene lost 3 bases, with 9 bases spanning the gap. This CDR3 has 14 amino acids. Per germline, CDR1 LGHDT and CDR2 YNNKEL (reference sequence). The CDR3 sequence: CASSQVVGEETQYF. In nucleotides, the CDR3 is TGTGCCAGCAGCCAAGTGGTAGGGGAAGAGACCCAGTACTTC.

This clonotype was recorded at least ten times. The CDR3 loop is CSAERGAEAFF. The DNA of the CDR3 is TGCAGTGCGGAGCGGGGGGCTGAAGCTTTCTTT. The chain couples TRBV20-1 to TRBJ1-1; D might be TRBD1 (5 bases). Per the germline V gene, CDR1 is DFQATT and CDR2 is SNEGSKA (reference sequence). This CDR3 spans 11 amino acids. The V end was cut by 6 bases, the J end by 6 bases, with 11 bases between.

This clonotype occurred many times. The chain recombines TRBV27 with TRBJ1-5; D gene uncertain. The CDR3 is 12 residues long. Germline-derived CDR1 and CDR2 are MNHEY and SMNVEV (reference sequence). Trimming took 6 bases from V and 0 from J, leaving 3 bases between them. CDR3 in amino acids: CASRGSNQPQHF. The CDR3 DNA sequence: TGTGCCAGCAGGGGTAGCAATCAGCCCCAGCATTTT.

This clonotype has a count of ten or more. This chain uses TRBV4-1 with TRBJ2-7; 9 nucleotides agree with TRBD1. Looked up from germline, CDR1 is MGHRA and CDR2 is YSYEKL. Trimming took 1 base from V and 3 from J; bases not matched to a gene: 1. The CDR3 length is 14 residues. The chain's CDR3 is CASSQVGQGYEQYF. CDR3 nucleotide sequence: TGCGCCAGCAGCCAAGTGGGACAGGGCTACGAGCAGTACTTC.

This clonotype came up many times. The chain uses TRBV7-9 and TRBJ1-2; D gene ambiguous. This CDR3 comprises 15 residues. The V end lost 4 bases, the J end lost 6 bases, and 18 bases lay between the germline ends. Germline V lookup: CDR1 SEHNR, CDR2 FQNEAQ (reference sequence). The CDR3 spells CASSSSAGQVDGYTF. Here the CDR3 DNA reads TGTGCCAGCAGCTCCTCGGCCGGGCAAGTCGATGGCTACACCTTC.

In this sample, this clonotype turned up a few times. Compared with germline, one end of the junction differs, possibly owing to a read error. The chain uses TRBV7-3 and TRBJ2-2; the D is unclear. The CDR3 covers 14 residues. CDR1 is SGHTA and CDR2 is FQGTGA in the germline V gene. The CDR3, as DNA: TGTGCCACCAGCGAAATCGGTGGAACCGGGGAGCTGTTTTTT. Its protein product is CATSEIGGTGELFF.

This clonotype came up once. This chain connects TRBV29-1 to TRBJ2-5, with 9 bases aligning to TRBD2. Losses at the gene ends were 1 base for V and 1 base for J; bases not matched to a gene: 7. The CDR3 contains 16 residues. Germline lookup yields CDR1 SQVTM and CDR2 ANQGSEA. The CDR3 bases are TGCAGCGTTGAAGGGGCCTTACTAGCGGGCCAAGAGACCCAGTACTTC. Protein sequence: CSVEGALLAGQETQYF.

The CDR3 protein is CASSSGAAEKLFF. CDR3 nucleotides: TGTGCCAGCAGCTCCGGGGCCGCGGAAAAACTGTTTTTT. This rearrangement joins TRBV7-3 to TRBJ1-4, with a tentative D call TRBD1 (5 bases). From germline, CDR1 is SGHTA and CDR2 FQGTGA. V was shortened by 4 bases and J by 8 bases, with 11 bases between the two germline ends. This CDR3 is 13 amino acids long.

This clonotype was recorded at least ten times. The CDR3 region is CATSDLAGVRYF. CDR3 in DNA: TGTGCCACCAGTGATCTAGCGGGAGTGCGGTACTTC. The rearrangement joins TRBV24-1 to TRBJ2-7; 10 nucleotides line up with TRBD2. The J segment lost 12 bases and the V segment lost 3 bases, leaving 4 bases of the junction unmatched. Germline V gene data show CDR1 as KGHDR and CDR2 as SFDVKD. The CDR3 consists of 12 residues.

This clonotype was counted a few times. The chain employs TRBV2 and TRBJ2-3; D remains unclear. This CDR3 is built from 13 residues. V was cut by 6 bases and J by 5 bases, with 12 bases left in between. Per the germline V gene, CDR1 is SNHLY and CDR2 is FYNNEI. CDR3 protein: CASRVRAGDTQYF. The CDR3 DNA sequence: TGTGCCAGCAGAGTAAGGGCCGGAGATACGCAGTATTTT.

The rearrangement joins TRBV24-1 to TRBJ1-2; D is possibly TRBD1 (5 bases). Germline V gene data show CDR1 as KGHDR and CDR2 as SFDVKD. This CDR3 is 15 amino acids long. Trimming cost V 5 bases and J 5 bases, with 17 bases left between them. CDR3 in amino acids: CATSGVGVFGYGYTF. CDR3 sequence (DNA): TGTGCCACCAGTGGGGTAGGGGTCTTCGGTTATGGCTACACCTTC.